The clone carrying this T cell receptor beta chain was detected many times. The antigen remains undetermined. The sample is drawn from a study of identical twins. Whole-study results and caveats: Conclusions relied on cross-sectional statistical analysis, not following the same donors. Zero-insertion analyses might be partly confounded by invariant T cells like MAIT and iNKT.

Among all donors, each was a healthy Caucasian. CDR3 size: 17 residues. Germline-derived CDR1 and CDR2 are SQVTM and ANQGSEA. The V end was cut by 3 bases, the J end by 0 bases, with 20 bases between. TCRdb independently ran MiXCR on the 5' RACE reads; one entry per CDR3 protein. The top ten clones hold 3.5% to 5% of a sample with under 300,000 distinct CDR3 sequences, more than 9.5% of them seen once. The data were also submitted as part of a second study, on yellow fever vaccine responses in identical twins.

The chain joins TRBV29-1 to TRBJ1-1; no clear D gene. This TCR came from a woman between 18 and 30 years old in good health. Sequencing used memory (CD45RO+) T cells sorted from blood. DNA of the CDR3: TGCAGCGTTGACGGGGTCTTCGATCTGGTCATGAACACTGAAGCTTTCTTT. Protein: CSVDGVFDLVMNTEAFF.